This TCR beta chain was observed in a study of cytomegalovirus exposure and HLA in healthy donors. Study-wide results and limits: Within the 95 to 150 validation repertoires, first-cohort TCR clusters tended to co-occur, according to a later analysis.

Measured with immunoSEQ multiplex PCR; TCRdb has only the in-frame clones, and not every one. The sample shows 80,000 to 95,000 clones, about 93% of them seen only once. This CDR3 has 16 residues. Germline CDR1 is SGHDT and CDR2 is YYEEEE. After removal of 4 bases from V and 1 base from J, the junction contained 3 bases not matched to a gene. In this sample, this clone turned up once. Its antigen is as yet unknown. This TCR came from a woman in her twenties or thirties in good health and CMV-seropositive. The V gene is TRBV5-6, the J gene TRBJ2-5; TRBD2 aligns across 14 bases. Sample: PBMCs. CDR3 DNA: TGTGCCAGCAGCCTGGGACTAGCGGGAGTCCAAGAGACCCAGTACTTC. It is translated as CASSLGLAGVQETQYF.